These 32 T cell receptor beta chains were sequenced from one sample in a study of T cells after yellow fever vaccination. A single record per CDR3 protein comes from TCRdb applying MiXCR to the 5' RACE reads. The table records about 310,000 distinct CDR3 sequences, around 3.9% of them present only once. Sample: PBMCs, taken on the day of the yellow fever booster vaccination. These receptors were taken from a man aged 18 to 30 who received the YFV17D yellow fever vaccine.

This clonotype was recorded a few times. The chain employs TRBV12-3 or TRBV12-4 and TRBJ2-7; tentatively, D is TRBD1 (6 bases). This CDR3 is 13 amino acids long. Trimming took off 4 bases at V and 5 bases at J, with 12 bases between the two ends. The CDR3 region is CASSSRRDNEQYF. The CDR3 DNA sequence: TGTGCCAGCAGTTCCCGACGGGACAACGAGCAGTACTTC.

This clonotype was found many times. The chain joins TRBV29-1 to TRBJ1-5; 8 bases map to TRBD1. Germline-derived CDR1 and CDR2 are SQVTM and ANQGSEA. The CDR3 is 18 residues long. Trimming at V came to 3 bases and at J to 1 base, leaving 14 bases not matched to a gene. The CDR3 sequence: CSVDKRRDRPKSNQPQHF. The CDR3 nucleotides read TGCAGCGTTGACAAAAGAAGGGACAGGCCAAAGAGCAATCAGCCCCAGCATTTT.

The V gene is TRBV3-1, the J gene TRBJ2-2, with 9 bases that match TRBD1. V was pared by 4 bases and J by 7 bases, with 10 bases of the junction left unmatched. This CDR3 spans 16 amino acids. CDR1 and CDR2 from the germline V gene are LGHDT and YNNKEL (reference sequence). The CDR3: CASSRRDRVVIGELFF. The CDR3 coding sequence is TGTGCCAGCAGCCGGCGGGACAGGGTGGTCATCGGGGAGCTGTTTTTT.

This clonotype has a count of ten or more. The chain recombines TRBV9 with TRBJ2-1; 9 bases are shared with TRBD2. Germline V gives CDR1 SGDLS, CDR2 YYNGEE. The CDR3 loop spans 15 amino acids. V lost 6 bases, J lost 1 base, and 5 bases stayed unmatched. The CDR3 loop is CASTRSGGSYNEQFF. CDR3 DNA: TGTGCCAGCACCCGAAGCGGGGGGTCCTACAATGAGCAGTTCTTC. The full variable domain, rest sourced from reference TRBV9 and TRBJ2-1, is DSGVTQTPKHLITATGQRVTLRCSPRSGDLSVYWYQQSLDQGLQFLIQYYNGEERAKGNILERFSAQQFPDLHSELNLSSLELGDSALYFCASTRSGGSYNEQFFGPGTRLTVL.

This clonotype was counted between two and nine times. The CDR3 spells CASSLGPGLNTGELFF. The CDR3 DNA follows: TGCGCCAGCAGCTTGGGTCCGGGACTGAACACCGGGGAGCTGTTTTTT. The J gene is TRBJ2-2, the V gene TRBV5-1; tentative D call: TRBD2 (6 bases). The germline V gene has CDR1 SGHRS and CDR2 YFSETQ. The V end lost 0 bases, the J end lost 1 base, and 10 bases lay between the germline ends. CDR3 length equals 16 residues.

Written as DNA, the CDR3 is TGCGCCAGCAGCTTTAGTCAGGTATACAATGAGCAGTTCTTC. Its translation: CASSFSQVYNEQFF. This chain connects TRBV5-1 to TRBJ2-1; no reliable D call. This CDR3 contains 14 residues. Trimming took off 2 bases at V and 4 bases at J, with 10 bases between the two ends. The germline V gene encodes CDR1 SGHRS and CDR2 YFSETQ.

This clonotype has just a few counts. The rearrangement links TRBV12-3 or TRBV12-4 to TRBJ2-3, with 9 positions matching TRBD2. This CDR3 comprises 14 residues. Unmatched junction bases numbered 6, after V lost 7 bases and J lost 4 bases. In DNA form, the CDR3 reads TGTGCCAGCACTCCGGGACTAGCCCCAGATACGCAGTATTTT. Its protein product is CASTPGLAPDTQYF.

This rearrangement joins TRBV12-3 or TRBV12-4 to TRBJ1-5, with D unresolved. This CDR3 is built from 14 residues. V was clipped by 6 bases and J by 3 bases, with 12 bases between them. CDR3 residues: CASSRDTVNQPQHF. CDR3 in DNA: TGTGCCAGCAGCCGCGACACCGTCAATCAGCCCCAGCATTTT.

The table lists this clonotype with a few counts. V gene TRBV7-2 combines with J gene TRBJ2-7; perhaps TRBD1 as D (5 bases). The CDR3 length is 13 residues. The germline CDR1 and CDR2 sequences are SGHTA and FQGNSA. Trimming stripped 6 bases from V and 2 bases from J, with 11 bases between. Here the CDR3 reads CASRPDRPYEQYF. The CDR3 region has the DNA TGTGCCAGCAGGCCAGACAGACCCTACGAGCAGTACTTC.

The table lists this clonotype with many counts. The rearrangement joins TRBV3-1 to TRBJ2-5; weak D call: TRBD2 (6 bases). The CDR3 runs to 13 residues. The germline V gene encodes CDR1 LGHDT and CDR2 YNNKEL (reference sequence). The V end lost 4 bases, the J end lost 5 bases, and 11 bases lay between the germline ends. This CDR3 is CASSPVSGETQYF. In nucleotides, the CDR3 is TGTGCCAGCAGCCCCGTCAGCGGGGAGACCCAGTACTTC.

At least ten counts were recorded for this clonotype. The rearrangement joins TRBV4-2 to TRBJ2-3; D is tentatively TRBD1 or TRBD2 (5 bases each). Germline CDR1 reads LGHNA; CDR2 reads YNFKEQ. The CDR3 covers 15 residues. V dropped 4 bases and J dropped 2 bases, with 13 bases sitting between them. CDR3 amino acids: CASSLSLGVTDTQYF. CDR3 bases: TGTGCCAGCAGCCTTTCACTAGGGGTCACAGATACGCAGTATTTT.

This clonotype was picked up many times. The chain couples TRBV6-1 to TRBJ2-5; D is unclear. Looked up from germline, CDR1 is MNHNS and CDR2 is SASEGT. This CDR3 is 14 amino acids long. V lost 3 bases, J lost 1 base, and 9 bases lay in between. The chain's CDR3 is CASSDPRVQETQYF. The CDR3 DNA reads as TGTGCCAGCAGTGACCCCCGGGTCCAAGAGACCCAGTACTTC.

This chain connects TRBV7-9 to TRBJ2-7, with 7 bases lining up with TRBD1. Trimming took 5 bases from V and 0 from J; bases not matched to a gene: 7. The CDR3 is made up of 15 amino acids. The V gene's germline CDR1 is SEHNR and CDR2 FQNEAQ (reference sequence). The CDR3 loop is CASSPAQGVSYEQYF. The CDR3, as DNA: TGTGCCAGCAGCCCGGCTCAGGGGGTCTCCTACGAGCAGTACTTC.

In the case of this clonotype: One end of the junction fails to match germline, which may point to a read error. V and J are TRBV4-1 and TRBJ2-2; D might be TRBD2 (5 bases). CDR3 size: 15 residues. Looked up from germline, CDR1 is MGHRA and CDR2 is YSYEKL. The CDR3 loop reads CASSQVRTVTGELFF. CDR3 bases: TGCGCCAGCAGCCAAGTCAGGACCGTCACCGGGGAGCTCTTTTTT.

The chain links TRBV7-8 to TRBJ1-6; perhaps TRBD1 as D (6 bases). The CDR3 totals 14 residues. The V end was cut by 9 bases, the J end by 3 bases, with 12 bases between. Germline lookup yields CDR1 SGHVS and CDR2 FQNEAQ. Here the CDR3 DNA reads TGTGCCAGTACGGCAGGGGACTATAATTCACCCCTCCACTTT. It codes for CASTAGDYNSPLHF.

This clonotype was counted at least ten times. The rearrangement uses TRBV7-2 and TRBJ2-3; D unclear. The V end lost 0 bases, the J end lost 1 base, and 2 bases lay between the germline ends. The CDR3 has 13 amino acids. Germline V gene data show CDR1 as SGHTA and CDR2 as FQGNSA. This CDR3 is CASSLARTDTQYF. The CDR3 coding sequence is TGTGCCAGCAGCTTAGCGCGCACAGATACGCAGTATTTT.

This clonotype was observed many times. V gene TRBV9 combines with J gene TRBJ2-3; 7 nucleotides match TRBD2. Unmatched junction bases numbered 13, after V lost 6 bases and J lost 6 bases. Germline CDR1 reads SGDLS; CDR2 reads YYNGEE. The CDR3 runs to 15 residues. CDR3 region: CASTRAGSSGDTQYF. CDR3 DNA: TGTGCCAGCACCAGAGCGGGGTCGTCGGGCGATACGCAGTATTTT.

Many counts were recorded for this clonotype. The chain is built from TRBV3-1 and TRBJ1-4; D remains ambiguous. CDR3 length: 14 residues. V was trimmed by 0 bases and J by 4 bases, leaving 6 bases between them. The germline CDR1 and CDR2 sequences are LGHDT and YNNKEL (reference sequence). CDR3 nucleotide sequence: TGTGCCAGCAGCCAAGACAGGATTAATGAAAAACTGTTTTTT. It translates to CASSQDRINEKLFF.

Ten or more counts support this clonotype. The chain joins TRBV5-1 to TRBJ1-1; D perhaps matches TRBD1 (5 bases). This CDR3 region has 14 residues. CDR1 SGHRS and CDR2 YFSETQ come from the germline V gene. The ends were cut back, 6 bases at V and 4 bases at J, with 16 bases in the middle. For the CDR3, the DNA is TGCGCCAGCACCCGATCCGGGGGATCCACTGAAGCTTTCTTT. This translates into CASTRSGGSTEAFF.

The V gene is TRBV7-2, the J gene TRBJ1-1; D call uncertain. This CDR3 is built from 12 residues. V was shortened by 3 bases and J by 10 bases, with 12 bases between the two germline ends. CDR1 is SGHTA and CDR2 is FQGNSA in the germline V gene. The CDR3: CASSFVTFGAFF. The CDR3 DNA reads as TGTGCCAGCAGCTTCGTGACATTCGGAGCTTTCTTT.

The V call is TRBV7-9, the J call TRBJ2-5; D is ambiguous. From germline, CDR1 is SEHNR and CDR2 FQNEAQ (reference sequence). The germline V and J ends were trimmed by 5 bases and 4 bases, with 23 bases remaining between them. CDR3 size: 17 residues. The CDR3 region is CASSNPLAVLGAETQYF. The CDR3 DNA reads TGTGCCAGCAGCAACCCTCTGGCAGTCCTTGGAGCAGAGACCCAGTACTTC.

This clonotype has a count of ten or more. The CDR3: CASRRRENYEQYF. The CDR3 DNA is TGTGCCAGTAGGAGACGGGAGAACTACGAGCAGTACTTC. The rearrangement uses TRBV7-9 and TRBJ2-7; possible D gene TRBD2, 6 bases. V shed 9 bases and J shed 3 bases, with 15 bases lying between them. Germline CDR1 and CDR2: SEHNR and FQNEAQ (reference sequence). This CDR3 has 13 amino acids.

This clonotype was seen repeatedly, ten times or more. The V gene is TRBV5-1, the J gene TRBJ2-5, with D perhaps TRBD1 or TRBD2 (6 bases each). Germline CDR1 is SGHRS and CDR2 is YFSETQ. This CDR3 comprises 16 residues. Trimming took 0 bases from V and 3 from J, leaving 15 bases between them. The DNA of the CDR3 is TGCGCCAGCAGCTTGGCCCCGGGGGCCAACAAAGAGACCCAGTACTTC. Translation: CASSLAPGANKETQYF.

The CDR3 sequence is CASSVGTRTEAFF. The CDR3 nucleotides read TGTGCCAGCAGCGTGGGCACCCGCACTGAAGCTTTCTTT. V usage is TRBV6-5 and J usage is TRBJ1-1; D is uncertain. From germline, CDR1 is MNHEY and CDR2 SVGAGI. Trimming removed 6 bases from V and 4 bases from J, with 12 bases in between. The CDR3 is made up of 13 amino acids.

The chain joins TRBV6-1 to TRBJ2-1; D may be TRBD1 (5 bases). This CDR3 spans 13 amino acids. The V gene lost 2 bases and the J gene lost 12 bases, with 14 bases spanning the gap. The V gene's germline CDR1 is MNHNS and CDR2 SASEGT. CDR3 in amino acids: CASSERGGGWQFF. CDR3 nucleotides: TGTGCCAGCAGTGAAAGGGGTGGTGGTTGGCAGTTCTTC.

The chain couples TRBV20-1 to TRBJ2-1, with TRBD2 matching 9 bases. Trimming cost V 1 base and J 7 bases; bases outside gene matches: 5. Germline V gene data show CDR1 as DFQATT and CDR2 as SNEGSKA (reference sequence). CDR3 length equals 14 residues. The CDR3 loop reads CSARVYAGGNEQFF. The CDR3 DNA reads TGCAGTGCTAGAGTGTACGCGGGGGGGAATGAGCAGTTCTTC.

The sample holds a few counts of this clonotype. The V gene is TRBV6-5, the J gene TRBJ1-2; 8 nucleotides align to TRBD1. V lost 3 bases and J lost 4; bases outside the gene matches: 7. This CDR3 comprises 15 residues. CDR1 and CDR2 (germline): MNHEY, SVGAGI. CDR3 in DNA: TGTGCCAGCAGTTATGGGCAGGGGGCAGGCTATGGCTACACCTTC. It is translated as CASSYGQGAGYGYTF.

This clonotype was observed many times. V and J are TRBV4-3 and TRBJ2-7; maybe TRBD1 (6 bases). The CDR3 runs 19 residues. Trimming took 1 base from V and 1 from J, leaving 23 bases between them. Germline-derived CDR1 and CDR2 are LGHNA and YSLEER. The CDR3 coding sequence is TGCGCCAGCAGCCAAGTCCGAACTTACTACAGGGAATTATCCTACGAGCAGTACTTC. Translated, it gives CASSQVRTYYRELSYEQYF.

V usage is TRBV12-3 or TRBV12-4 and J usage is TRBJ1-2, with D hard to call. The CDR3 has 13 amino acids. The V gene lost 7 bases and the J gene lost 1 base, with 10 bases spanning the gap. CDR3 protein: CASTLLGNYGYTF. CDR3 nucleotides: TGTGCCAGCACCTTACTGGGTAACTATGGCTACACCTTC.

The V call is TRBV4-1, the J call TRBJ1-2; the D is unclear. CDR3 length equals 14 residues. CDR1 is MGHRA, CDR2 YSYEKL, per germline. V was trimmed by 4 bases and J by 8 bases, leaving 17 bases between them. The CDR3 bases are TGCGCCAGCAGCCCAACTGTATACACGGAGGGCTACACCTTC. Its translation is CASSPTVYTEGYTF.

This clonotype was recorded a few times. The chain couples TRBV20-1 to TRBJ2-4; D is possibly TRBD1 or TRBD2 (5 bases each). CDR3 length: 12 residues. The germline gives CDR1 DFQATT, CDR2 SNEGSKA (reference sequence). V was clipped by 6 bases and J by 8 bases, with 14 bases between them. CDR3 region: CSAPGGGYIQYF. The CDR3 DNA reads TGCAGTGCCCCTGGGGGTGGATACATTCAGTACTTC.

This clonotype came up a few times. This rearrangement joins TRBV12-3 or TRBV12-4 to TRBJ2-3, with TRBD2 matching over 13 bases. With 4 bases clipped from V and 0 bases from J, the junction kept 7 bases outside the gene matches. The CDR3 is made up of 18 amino acids. The chain's CDR3 is CASSSPTTSGGSTDTQYF. The CDR3 DNA reads as TGTGCCAGCAGTTCGCCGACGACTAGCGGGGGGAGCACAGATACGCAGTATTTT.